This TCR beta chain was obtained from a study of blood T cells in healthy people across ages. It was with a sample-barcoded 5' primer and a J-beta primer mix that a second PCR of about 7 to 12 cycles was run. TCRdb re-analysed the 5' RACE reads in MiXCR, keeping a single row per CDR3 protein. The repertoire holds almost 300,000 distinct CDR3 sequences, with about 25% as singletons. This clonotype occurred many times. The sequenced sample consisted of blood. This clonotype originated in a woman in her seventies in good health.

In nucleotides, the CDR3 is TGTGCCAGCAGCAGATCAGGGGCCAACGTCCTGACTTTC. Protein product: CASSRSGANVLTF. The chain carries TRBV2 and TRBJ2-6, with D unclear. This CDR3 spans 13 amino acids. Germline values: CDR1 SNHLY, CDR2 FYNNEI. The V and J ends lost 6 bases and 4 bases respectively, with 7 bases between them.